This is a list of T cell receptor beta chains from one sample in a study of T cell responses to AZD1222 COVID-19 vaccine. The data were produced by immunoSEQ multiplex PCR, yet TCRdb's version contains in-frame clones alone and is incomplete. The sample lists approximately 70,000 clones, 75% to 90% occurring once. The sample consisted of peripheral blood, taken on day 0 of AZD1222 vaccination. The receptors were sampled from an adult in good health. Each CDR3 is given with its conserved first and last residue. A D gene is named only where the DNA matches it firmly. Rows may omit the clone size; those that give it use once, few, many or a size class.

abundance	v_gene	j_gene	d_gene	CDR3aa	CDR3nt
NA	TRBV5-6	TRBJ2-2	TRBD1	CASSPQGSNTGELFF	TGTGCCAGCAGCCCACAGGGGTCTAACACCGGGGAGCTGTTTTTT
NA	TRBV7-6	TRBJ1-1	NA	CASSRMTGTEAFF	TGTGCCAGCAGCCGGATGACTGGCACTGAAGCTTTCTTT
few	TRBV7-9	TRBJ2-7	NA	CASSPGNSYEQYF	TGTGCCAGCAGCCCAGGGAACTCCTACGAGCAGTACTTC
NA	TRBV6-5	TRBJ2-3	NA	CASSYTARGLTDTQYF	TGTGCCAGCAGTTACACCGCCCGGGGGCTCACAGATACGCAGTATTTT
NA	TRBV14	TRBJ2-7	NA	CASSQDLPYEQYF	TGTGCCAGCAGCCAAGATCTCCCTTACGAGCAGTACTTC
NA	TRBV7-9	TRBJ1-1	TRBD1	CASSLGQGVNTEAFF	TGTGCCAGCAGCTTAGGACAGGGTGTGAACACTGAAGCTTTCTTT
NA	TRBV11-2	TRBJ2-3	NA	CASRAGVEADTQYF	TGTGCCAGCAGAGCCGGGGTCGAGGCAGATACGCAGTATTTT
NA	TRBV19	TRBJ2-5	NA	CASSNLGRETQYF	TGTGCCAGTAGTAACCTGGGACGGGAGACCCAGTACTTC
NA	TRBV10-1	TRBJ2-1	NA	CATQTDSNNEQFF	TGCGCCACCCAAACGGACAGTAACAATGAGCAGTTCTTC
once	TRBV6-5	TRBJ2-6	TRBD2	CASSQRGTGANVLTF	TGTGCCAGCAGCCAGCGGGGGACCGGGGCCAACGTCCTGACTTTC
NA	TRBV27	TRBJ2-7	NA	CASSRPRVGPYEQYF	TGTGCCAGCAGTCGGCCCAGAGTTGGGCCCTACGAGCAGTACTTC
NA	TRBV21-1	TRBJ1-1	NA	CASIKIRDSILNTEAFF	TGTGCCAGCATAAAGATCCGGGACAGCATATTGAACACTGAAGCTTTCTTT
NA	TRBV5-1	TRBJ1-1	TRBD1	CASSPRDRGNTEAFF	TGCGCCAGCAGCCCCCGGGACAGGGGGAACACTGAAGCTTTCTTT
NA	TRBV19	TRBJ2-2	NA	CASSSKGNTGELFF	TGTGCCAGTAGTTCGAAGGGTAACACCGGGGAGCTGTTTTTT
NA	TRBV2	TRBJ2-3	NA	CASSVDQLDTQYF	TGTGCCAGCAGTGTTGATCAACTAGATACGCAGTATTTT
once	TRBV7-9	TRBJ1-1	TRBD1	CASSARGQGLTEAFF	TGTGCCAGCAGCGCTAGAGGACAGGGGCTGACTGAAGCTTTCTTT
NA	TRBV30	TRBJ1-1	NA	CAWNSPGYGTEAFF	TGTGCCTGGAACTCCCCGGGGTATGGCACTGAAGCTTTCTTT
NA	TRBV11-2	TRBJ2-1	NA	CASLPGPQGSHEQFF	TGTGCCAGCCTCCCGGGGCCCCAAGGTTCCCATGAGCAGTTCTTC
NA	TRBV29-1	TRBJ1-2	NA	CSVSGQINYGYTF	TGCAGCGTGAGCGGACAGATTAACTATGGCTACACCTTC
NA	TRBV9	TRBJ2-1	NA	CASSAPYGTIDNEQFF	TGTGCCAGCAGCGCCCCCTACGGGACCATCGACAATGAGCAGTTCTTC
NA	TRBV7-9	TRBJ2-3	NA	CASSRGGGTQYF	TGTGCCAGCAGCCGAGGTGGGGGAACGCAGTATTTT
NA	TRBV9	TRBJ1-4	NA	CASSVATREKLFF	TGTGCCAGCAGCGTAGCTACGAGAGAAAAACTGTTTTTT
NA	TRBV3-1/TRBV3-2	TRBJ1-2	NA	CASSQDMGYTF	TGTGCCAGCAGCCAAGATATGGGCTACACCTTC
NA	TRBV11-3	TRBJ2-7	NA	CASSLDHPYEQYF	TGTGCCAGCAGCTTAGATCACCCCTACGAGCAGTACTTC
once	TRBV5-1	TRBJ1-3	NA	CASSLVAGTGNTIYF	TGCGCCAGCAGCTTGGTTGCGGGAACTGGAAACACCATATATTTT
NA	TRBV6-5	TRBJ2-7	TRBD1	CASSPDRGRTYEQYF	TGTGCCAGCAGTCCCGACAGGGGACGCACCTACGAGCAGTACTTC
NA	TRBV5-4	TRBJ2-7	NA	CASSLIDSYEQYF	TGTGCCAGCAGCCTGATAGACTCCTACGAGCAGTACTTC
few	TRBV19	TRBJ1-5	TRBD1	CASRRGQYSNQPQHF	TGTGCCAGTAGAAGGGGACAGTATAGCAATCAGCCCCAGCATTTT
NA	TRBV5-6	TRBJ2-7	TRBD2	CATTSGRLYEQYF	TGTGCCACGACTAGCGGGAGATTGTACGAGCAGTACTTC
NA	TRBV20-1	TRBJ2-7	TRBD2	CSASPGGFGYEQYF	TGCAGTGCTAGTCCGGGGGGGTTTGGTTACGAGCAGTACTTC
once	TRBV7-6	TRBJ1-6	NA	CASRPYPLTNSPLHF	TGTGCCAGCAGACCGTACCCGCTTACCAATTCACCCCTCCACTTT
once	TRBV27	TRBJ2-7	NA	CASSWRGTYEQYF	TGTGCCAGCAGTTGGCGGGGAACCTACGAGCAGTACTTC
NA	TRBV5-1	TRBJ2-5	NA	CASSSTRGPQETQYF	TGCGCCAGCAGCTCGACTAGGGGCCCTCAAGAGACCCAGTACTTC
NA	TRBV1	TRBJ1-1	NA	CTSSQDTSGRNTEAFF	TGCACCAGCAGCCAAGATACGTCAGGCAGAAACACTGAAGCTTTCTTT
NA	TRBV5-6	TRBJ1-3	NA	CASRQGLSSGNTIYF	TGTGCCAGCAGACAGGGATTGAGCTCTGGAAACACCATATATTTT
NA	TRBV28	TRBJ1-2	NA	CASSLMQSDYGYTF	TGTGCCAGCAGTTTGATGCAGTCAGACTATGGCTACACCTTC
NA	TRBV9	TRBJ1-2	TRBD1	CASSVGGTVIYGYTF	TGTGCCAGCAGCGTAGGGGGGACAGTCATTTATGGCTACACCTTC
NA	TRBV2	TRBJ1-5	NA	CASSVQGLDNQPQHF	TGTGCCAGCAGTGTTCAGGGGTTGGATAATCAGCCCCAGCATTTT
NA	TRBV5-1	TRBJ1-3	NA	CASSLVTAGSGNTIYF	TGCGCCAGCAGCTTGGTTACAGCGGGCTCTGGAAACACCATATATTTT
NA	TRBV7-2	TRBJ1-2	NA	CASSPHSGGYTF	TGTGCCAGCAGCCCCCACAGTGGTGGCTACACCTTC
NA	TRBV5-1	TRBJ1-2	NA	CASSAGLGSNYGYTF	TGCGCCAGCAGCGCGGGACTGGGGTCTAACTATGGCTACACCTTC
few	TRBV5-1	TRBJ2-7	NA	CASSWGPSALSYEQYF	TGCGCCAGCAGCTGGGGGCCCAGCGCCCTCTCCTACGAGCAGTACTTC
NA	TRBV12-5	TRBJ1-1	NA	CASGLEANTEAFF	TGTGCTAGTGGTTTAGAGGCGAACACTGAAGCTTTCTTT
NA	TRBV11-2	TRBJ2-1	NA	CASSLGVSGAYNEQFF	TGTGCCAGCAGCTTAGGGGTCTCGGGAGCTTACAATGAGCAGTTCTTC
NA	TRBV2	TRBJ1-1	TRBD1	CACSTRDRVVAFF	TGTGCCTGTTCGACCCGGGACAGGGTAGTTGCTTTCTTT
NA	TRBV12-3/TRBV12-4	TRBJ1-2	NA	CASSEGVLGYTF	TGTGCCAGCAGCGAGGGGGTTCTTGGCTACACCTTC
NA	TRBV5-1	TRBJ1-2	TRBD1	CASSLGTGTGEYTF	TGCGCCAGCAGCTTGGGAACCGGGACAGGGGAGTACACCTTC
few	TRBV18	TRBJ2-6	NA	CASSDGRSGANVLTF	TGTGCCAGCTCAGACGGGAGATCTGGGGCCAACGTCCTGACTTTC
NA	TRBV7-2	TRBJ1-6	TRBD1	CASSIQTGPDSPLHF	TGTGCCAGCAGCATCCAGACAGGGCCGGATTCACCCCTCCACTTT
NA	TRBV5-4	TRBJ2-2	TRBD2	CASSLSNSGRNIGELFF	TGTGCCAGCAGCTTGAGCAATAGCGGGAGAAACATAGGGGAGCTGTTTTTT
NA	TRBV30	TRBJ2-5	NA	CAWRMDGQETQYF	TGTGCCTGGAGGATGGACGGCCAAGAGACCCAGTACTTC
NA	TRBV6-5	TRBJ2-3	NA	CASRKGTLTDTQYF	TGTGCCAGCAGGAAGGGAACGCTCACAGATACGCAGTATTTT
NA	TRBV11-2	TRBJ2-7	NA	CASSRQGNEQYF	TGTGCCAGCAGTCGTCAGGGAAACGAGCAGTACTTC
NA	TRBV11-2	TRBJ2-5	TRBD1	CASSQGVGLETQYF	TGTGCCAGCAGCCAGGGGGTTGGGTTAGAGACCCAGTACTTC
NA	TRBV4-2	TRBJ2-1	NA	CASSQVQGNEQFF	TGTGCCAGCAGCCAAGTCCAGGGTAATGAGCAGTTCTTC
many	TRBV10-3	TRBJ1-1	TRBD1	CAISDQTGPNTEAFF	TGTGCCATCAGTGACCAGACAGGGCCGAACACTGAAGCTTTCTTT
NA	TRBV2	TRBJ1-4	NA	CASGLGTHEKLFF	TGTGCCAGCGGATTGGGCACGCATGAAAAACTGTTTTTT
NA	TRBV4-1	TRBJ2-2	NA	CASSQESRLSELFF	TGCGCCAGCAGCCAAGAGTCCAGGCTTTCGGAGCTGTTTTTT
NA	TRBV11-3	TRBJ1-1	NA	CASSLTDDTEAFF	TGTGCCAGCAGCTTGACAGACGACACTGAAGCTTTCTTT